This TCR beta chain was sequenced for a study of identical twins. Whole-study results and caveats: For zero-insertion analyses, partial confounding could come from invariant MAIT and iNKT cells. Conclusions were drawn cross-sectionally by statistical analysis, without following the same donors.

Details on this clonotype: The target antigen is unknown.

TCRdb reprocessed the 5' RACE reads with MiXCR, giving one entry per CDR3 protein. The sample carries 310,000 or so distinct CDR3 sequences, over 8.5% recorded once. Healthy Caucasian individuals made up all the donors. This CDR3 comprises 12 residues. Trimming shortened V by 5 bases and J by 10 bases, and 9 bases separated the two germline ends. The germline CDR1 and CDR2 sequences are LNHDA and SQIVND (reference sequence). This sample also belongs to another study, concerning yellow fever vaccine responses in identical twins.

The chain joins TRBV19 to TRBJ1-6; D gene unclear. The TCR was taken from a woman under 30 in good health. The sequenced sample consisted of CD8+ T cells sorted from blood. CDR3 nucleotide sequence: TGTGCCAGTAGTGCGGGTTGGTCACCCCTCCACTTT. It translates to CASSAGWSPLHF.